These 20 T cell receptor beta chains were all obtained from the same sample, sequenced in a study of cytomegalovirus exposure and HLA in healthy donors. It was with 60 Vbeta and 13 Jbeta primers that the PCR ran. The method was immunoSEQ multiplex PCR; TCRdb's version includes in-frame clones alone and lacks a portion of them. The table counts about 140,000 clones; 2% to 3% lies in the top ten. What was sequenced was PBMCs. These TCRs come from a man aged 40-49 years in good health and CMV-seronegative.

Remarks on this clone: This CDR3 is also generated by other DNA sequences in the sample. The chain is built from TRBV6-6 and TRBJ2-3, with a possible D match to TRBD1 (6 bases). The germline CDR1 and CDR2 sequences are MNHNY and SVGAGI (reference sequence). The CDR3 spans 16 residues. The V end was cut by 0 bases, the J end by 0 bases, with 10 bases between. The CDR3 loop is CASSYSRTASTDTQYF. The CDR3 region has the DNA TGTGCCAGCAGTTACTCCCGGACAGCCAGCACAGATACGCAGTATTTT.

The chain is built from TRBV19 and TRBJ2-5; 9 bases agree with TRBD2. The CDR3 spans 15 residues. CDR1 is LNHDA and CDR2 is SQIVND in the germline V gene (reference sequence). V was pared by 4 bases and J by 1 base, with 4 bases of the junction left unmatched. The CDR3 loop reads CASSTPGLAQETQYF. CDR3 DNA sequence: TGTGCCAGTAGTACCCCGGGACTAGCCCAAGAGACCCAGTACTTC. Full variable domain (rest looked up from reference TRBV19 and TRBJ2-5): DGGITQSPKYLFRKEGQNVTLSCEQNLNHDAMYWYRQDPGQGLRLIYYSQIVNDFQKGDIAEGYSVSREKKESFPLTVTSAQKNPTAFYLCASSTPGLAQETQYFGPGTRLLVL.

The J gene is TRBJ1-2, the V gene TRBV19, with 10 bases matching TRBD1. V shed 4 bases and J 4 bases; nucleotides not matched to a gene: 6. CDR1 and CDR2 (germline): LNHDA, SQIVND (reference sequence). CDR3 length equals 15 residues. The CDR3 loop reads CASSRMTGGRYGYTF. The CDR3 nucleotides read TGTGCCAGTAGTAGGATGACAGGGGGCCGCTATGGCTACACCTTC.

The chain is built from TRBV7-6 and TRBJ2-3; D is unresolved. V gave up 5 bases and J gave up 6 bases, with 9 bases separating them. This CDR3 is built from 12 residues. CDR1 is SGHVS and CDR2 is FNYEAQ in the germline V gene. The CDR3 reads CASSPPMDTQYF. CDR3 in DNA: TGTGCCAGCAGCCCCCCTATGGATACGCAGTATTTT.

V and J are TRBV4-2 and TRBJ2-7; D possibly corresponds to TRBD1 (6 bases). From germline, CDR1 is LGHNA and CDR2 YNFKEQ. With 0 bases removed from V and 4 bases from J, the gap between germline ends came to 19 bases. The CDR3 has 17 residues. The CDR3 DNA reads as TGTGCCAGCAGCCAAGATAAGGACAGCACGAAGGTATACGAGCAGTACTTC. Its translation is CASSQDKDSTKVYEQYF.

The rearrangement links TRBV15 to TRBJ1-1, with D hard to call. CDR3 length: 13 amino acids. CDR1 and CDR2 (germline): LNHNV, YYDKDF (reference sequence). With 2 bases removed from V and 7 bases from J, the gap between germline ends came to 11 bases. The CDR3, as DNA: TGTGCCACCAGCAGATCCCCCGGGTTTGAAGCTTTCTTT. Its protein is CATSRSPGFEAFF. Full variable domain (remainder filled in from reference TRBV15 and TRBJ1-1): DAMVIQNPRYQVTQFGKPVTLSCSQTLNHNVMYWYQQKSSQAPKLLFHYYDKDFNNEADTPDNFQSRRPNTSFCFLDIRSPGLGDTAMYLCATSRSPGFEAFFGQGTRLTVV.

The chain has TRBV5-6 and TRBJ2-7, with 9 nucleotides matching TRBD1. The CDR3 has 15 amino acids. The junction had 8 bases not matched to a gene; V was cut back by 2 bases and J by 5 bases. Germline V CDR1 and CDR2: SGHDT, YYEEEE. Here the CDR3 reads CASSFPIGTGHEQYF. The CDR3 DNA sequence: TGTGCCAGCAGCTTCCCCATCGGGACAGGGCACGAGCAGTACTTC.

The rearrangement joins TRBV7-6 to TRBJ1-1, with 7 bases lining up with TRBD1. V shed 4 bases and J 5 bases; nucleotides not matched to a gene: 4. Germline CDR1 and CDR2: SGHVS and FNYEAQ. This CDR3 has 13 residues. Written as DNA, the CDR3 is TGTGCCAGCAGCTCGTTACAGGGGACTGAAGCTTTCTTT. As protein: CASSSLQGTEAFF.

The gene calls are TRBV29-1 and TRBJ2-7; 8 bases align to TRBD2. Germline-derived CDR1 and CDR2 are SQVTM and ANQGSEA. This CDR3 spans 13 amino acids. Trimming at V came to 4 bases and at J to 0 bases, leaving 2 bases not matched to a gene. The CDR3 nucleotides read TGCAGCGTTGTGCGGGGGGACTCCTACGAGCAGTACTTC. Its translation is CSVVRGDSYEQYF.

The chain links TRBV18 to TRBJ1-5; 7 bases are shared with TRBD1. CDR1 and CDR2 (germline): KGHSH, LQKENI. This CDR3 spans 18 amino acids. Unmatched junction bases numbered 11, after V lost 0 bases and J lost 3 bases. The CDR3 is CASSPPGQPGGFNQPQHF. The DNA of the CDR3 is TGTGCCAGCTCACCACCGGGACAACCAGGGGGTTTCAATCAGCCCCAGCATTTT.

The rearrangement links TRBV16 to TRBJ1-1; 7 nucleotides align to TRBD1. Germline V gene sequence: CDR1 KGHSY, CDR2 FQNENV. The CDR3 is made up of 17 amino acids. Germline trimming cut 0 bases from V and 0 bases from J; bases unmatched to any gene: 7. CDR3 protein: CASSQSILGTVNTEAFF. The CDR3 DNA is TGTGCCAGCAGCCAATCGATTTTGGGGACAGTGAACACTGAAGCTTTCTTT.

The genes are TRBV19 and TRBJ1-6; 7 nucleotides match TRBD1. V shed 3 bases, J shed 10 bases, and the junction held 9 bases outside the gene matches. The CDR3 spans 15 residues. Looked up from germline, CDR1 is LNHDA and CDR2 is SQIVND (reference sequence). The DNA for the CDR3 is TGTGCCAGTAGTATCTCCGGGACAGAGACATCACCCCTCCACTTT. As protein: CASSISGTETSPLHF.

The rearrangement links TRBV11-3 to TRBJ2-2; TRBD1 matches 7 bases. CDR3 length: 14 residues. Per germline, CDR1 SGHNT and CDR2 YENEEA. The trim removed 6 bases at V and 6 bases at J, leaving 7 bases unmatched. In DNA, the CDR3 is TGTGCCAGCAGGCCCAACACAGGGGCCGGGGAGCTGTTTTTT. Residues: CASRPNTGAGELFF.

The gene calls are TRBV27 and TRBJ2-3; 12 nucleotides match TRBD1. V lost 11 bases and J lost 4; bases outside the gene matches: 7. This CDR3 has 14 amino acids. Germline V CDR1 and CDR2: MNHEY, SMNVEV (reference sequence). CDR3 DNA sequence: TGTGCCTGTTGGGGACAGGGGGCCCCAGATACGCAGTATTTT. It encodes CACWGQGAPDTQYF.

The gene calls are TRBV11-1 and TRBJ2-1; no clear D gene. This CDR3 spans 18 amino acids. The V and J ends lost 1 base and 4 bases respectively, with 20 bases between them. Germline V CDR1 and CDR2: SGHAT, FQDESV (reference sequence). CDR3 sequence reads: CASSLDPHPESLYNEQFF. CDR3 in DNA: TGTGCCAGCAGCTTAGACCCACACCCAGAATCCCTTTACAATGAGCAGTTCTTC.

The chain combines TRBV7-3 with TRBJ2-3; unclear D gene. Germline V gene sequence: CDR1 SGHTA, CDR2 FQGTGA. Trimming left V 5 bases short and J 5 bases short, with 11 bases between. The CDR3 covers 13 residues. The CDR3 bases are TGTGCCAGCAGCGCCCAGCCGGGAGATACGCAGTATTTT. Its translation: CASSAQPGDTQYF.

CDR3 region: CASTPKGLSGGAGRYNEQFF. The DNA for the CDR3 is TGTGCCAGCACCCCTAAAGGATTAAGCGGGGGGGCCGGGCGCTACAATGAGCAGTTCTTC. The V gene is TRBV27, the J gene TRBJ2-1, with 10 bases that match TRBD2. Per germline, CDR1 MNHEY and CDR2 SMNVEV (reference sequence). CDR3 size: 20 residues. V trimming: 7 bases; J trimming: 3 bases; junction bases outside the gene matches: 21.

V and J are TRBV6-1 and TRBJ1-6, with 7 bases fitting TRBD1. Germline loops: CDR1 MNHNS, CDR2 SASEGT. There are 13 residues in the CDR3. Trimming cost V 10 bases and J 10 bases; bases outside gene matches: 10. The CDR3 DNA follows: TGTGCCACCGAGACAGGGTCAAGCTCACCCCTCCACTTT. Translated: CATETGSSSPLHF.

The rearrangement joins TRBV6-1 to TRBJ1-5; unclear D gene. The ends were cut back, 2 bases at V and 7 bases at J, with 9 bases in the middle. The length of the CDR3 is 13 residues. CDR1 and CDR2 (germline): MNHNS, SASEGT. The CDR3 DNA reads as TGTGCCAGCAGTGAAAGCGAGAGGCAGCCCCAGCATTTT. This codes for CASSESERQPQHF.

In DNA, the CDR3 is TGTGCCAGCAGTCAAACTCGGGTAGCCAAAAACATTCAGTACTTC. Its translation is CASSQTRVAKNIQYF. This sequence joins TRBV27 and TRBJ2-4; unclear D gene. Germline CDR1 MNHEY, CDR2 SMNVEV (reference sequence). The CDR3 sequence is 15 residues long. V was clipped by 5 bases and J by 0 bases, with 11 bases between them.